One and the same sample provided the 9 T cell receptor beta chains below, sequenced in a study of cytomegalovirus exposure and HLA in healthy donors. Primers: 60 Vbeta forward and 13 Jbeta reverse. Clones were read by immunoSEQ multiplex PCR, and TCRdb kept only the in-frame ones, dropping some. The sample has 85,000 to 120,000 clones; around 76% are singletons. The sample consisted of PBMCs. All receptors derive from a woman aged 50 to 60 in good health and CMV-seropositive.

Only a few counts were recorded for this clone. The chain employs TRBV28 and TRBJ1-6; no clear D gene. Germline CDR1 reads MDHEN; CDR2 reads SYDVKM. V shed 6 bases and J shed 15 bases, with 18 bases lying between them. CDR3 size: 13 residues. The CDR3 loop reads CASREQSLSHLHF. CDR3 nucleotides: TGTGCCAGCAGGGAGCAATCATTGTCGCACCTCCACTTT.

The chain is built from TRBV21-1 and TRBJ2-1; TRBD2, the D gene given by the table, was not confirmed from the DNA. TRBV21-1 is shown as a pseudogene. CDR3 size: 18 residues. CDR3 bases: TGTGCCAGCAGCCCCGCTAGCGGGGGCCCGAGCTCCTACAATGAGCAGTTCTTC. Its translation is CASSPASGGPSSYNEQFF.

The chain is built from TRBV7-3 and TRBJ2-7, with D tentatively TRBD2 (5 bases). The CDR3 runs 15 residues. V gave up 5 bases and J gave up 5 bases, with 19 bases separating them. Germline CDR1 and CDR2: SGHTA and FQGTGA. The CDR3 is CASSLSPSSTNEQYF. The CDR3 region has the DNA TGTGCCAGCAGCCTTAGCCCCTCTAGCACCAACGAGCAGTACTTC.

In nucleotides, the CDR3 is TGTGCCACCAGCACCGGGACAGGGGGCTACAATGAGCAGTTCTTC. The encoded protein is CATSTGTGGYNEQFF. V and J are TRBV15 and TRBJ2-1, with TRBD1 matching over 11 bases. The junction had 2 bases not matched to a gene; V was cut back by 4 bases and J by 3 bases. Germline V gene sequence: CDR1 LNHNV, CDR2 YYDKDF (reference sequence). This CDR3 is built from 15 residues.

V and J are TRBV28 and TRBJ1-2; D remains unclear. In germline, CDR1 is MDHEN, CDR2 SYDVKM. This CDR3 is 15 amino acids long. V lost 3 bases, J lost 4 bases, and 15 bases lay in between. CDR3 protein: CASSLDGALAYGYTF. CDR3 DNA: TGTGCCAGCAGTTTGGATGGAGCCCTTGCCTATGGCTACACCTTC.

This clone was counted between two and nine times. This chain uses TRBV6-5 with TRBJ2-2, with D possibly TRBD1 on 5 matching bases. Trimming left V 2 bases short and J 5 bases short, with 12 bases between. Germline V gives CDR1 MNHEY, CDR2 SVGAGI. CDR3 length: 15 residues. The CDR3 nucleotides read TGTGCCAGCAGTTACATGCAGGGAAGGACCGGGGAGCTGTTTTTT. Translating gives CASSYMQGRTGELFF.

The chain uses TRBV6-5 and TRBJ2-7; 11 nucleotides match TRBD1. The CDR3 covers 15 residues. Germline CDR1 and CDR2: MNHEY and SVGAGI. The ends lost 4 bases at V and 5 bases at J; junction bases unmatched: 7. This chain's CDR3 is CASSSGQGAFNEQYF. The DNA of the CDR3 is TGTGCCAGCAGTTCCGGACAGGGGGCATTCAACGAGCAGTACTTC.

By share, this clone counts as medium-sized. The chain uses TRBV7-3 and TRBJ2-3; TRBD2 matches 10 bases. The CDR3 contains 15 residues. V dropped 5 bases and J dropped 3; count of bases not matched to a gene: 5. The V gene's germline CDR1 is SGHTA and CDR2 FQGTGA. CDR3 sequence: CASSPDSGGTDTQYF. The DNA for the CDR3 is TGTGCCAGCAGCCCGGATAGCGGGGGGACAGATACGCAGTATTTT.

This clone appeared a few times. The rearrangement uses TRBV6-5 and TRBJ1-2; 7 nucleotides line up with TRBD1. Germline assignment: CDR1 MNHEY and CDR2 SVGAGI. The V gene end was trimmed by 5 bases and the J gene end by 8 bases; junction bases not matched to a gene: 14. CDR3 length: 15 amino acids. The CDR3 loop reads CASSVSEGAEWGYTF. As DNA, the CDR3 is TGTGCCAGCAGTGTAAGCGAGGGGGCTGAATGGGGCTACACCTTC.